Listed below are T cell receptor beta chains from one sample, sequenced in a study of T cells in localized non-small cell lung cancer. The repertoire was sequenced with immunoSEQ multiplex PCR; TCRdb's copy has only in-frame clones and lacks some. The profile shows around 26,000 clones, approximately 90% of them singletons. Sequences were derived from peripheral blood, sampled before any cancer treatment. Receptor source: a female donor at least 60 years old with stage II squamous cell lung carcinoma. Each CDR3 is given with its conserved first and last residue. D genes are given only for firm matches. The size field is filled for only some rows; it gives once, few, many or a size class.

v_gene,d_gene,abundance,j_gene,CDR3nt,CDR3aa
TRBV6-1,TRBD2,.,TRBJ2-3,TGTGCCAGCAGTGAAGAGTGGCGGGAGTGGGCAGATACGCAGTATTTT,CASSEEWREWADTQYF
TRBV6-5,.,.,TRBJ1-1,TGTGCCAGCAGTGCCTATTCCACTGAAGCTTTCTTT,CASSAYSTEAFF
TRBV27,TRBD1,.,TRBJ1-2,TGTGCCAGCGGGGGACAGGGGAGGAACTATGGCTACACCTTC,CASGGQGRNYGYTF
TRBV7-3,TRBD1,.,TRBJ1-4,TGTGCCAGCAGCACCGGACAGGGGGGCCCTAATGAAAAACTGTTTTTT,CASSTGQGGPNEKLFF
TRBV27,.,.,TRBJ2-5,TGTGCCAGCAGTAATCGACAGAAAGAGACCCAGTACTTC,CASSNRQKETQYF
TRBV19,.,.,TRBJ1-2,TGTGCCAGTAGCCCCCCTGACGGAAGGTGGAGGGGCTACACCTTC,CASSPPDGRWRGYTF
TRBV18,.,.,TRBJ1-1,TGTGCCAGCTCACCGGACCGAGAAGCTTTCTTT,CASSPDREAFF
TRBV23-1,.,.,TRBJ2-1,TGCGCCAGCAGTCCGTCAGAATCCTTCAATGAGCAGTTCTTC,CASSPSESFNEQFF
TRBV21-1,.,once,TRBJ2-1,TGTGCCAGCAGCAAACCCCGTGCCTTAACTAGGACCTACAATGAGCAGTTCTTC,CASSKPRALTRTYNEQFF
TRBV2,TRBD2,.,TRBJ2-5,TGTGCCAGCAGTGTGGGTAGCGGGGGGGGCGTGGAGACCCAGTACTTC,CASSVGSGGGVETQYF
TRBV11-2,TRBD1,.,TRBJ2-7,TGTGCCAGCAGCCAAACAGGGGAGTCCTACGAGCAGTACTTC,CASSQTGESYEQYF
TRBV19,TRBD1,.,TRBJ1-4,TGTGCCAGTAGTATGGGTGGGACAGGCGGACGAGAAAAACTGTTTTTT,CASSMGGTGGREKLFF
TRBV29-1,TRBD1,.,TRBJ1-1,TGCAGCGTTCCCCGGGTAGGGGGCTTGAACACTGAAGCTTTCTTT,CSVPRVGGLNTEAFF
TRBV7-9,.,.,TRBJ1-2,TGTGCCAGCAGCTTGCGACAAGGGGGGTACACCTTC,CASSLRQGGYTF
TRBV29-1,TRBD2,.,TRBJ2-1,TGCAGCGTTGAAGTAGCGGGGCTCCGGGGTGAGCAGTTCTTC,CSVEVAGLRGEQFF
TRBV5-6,TRBD2,.,TRBJ2-5,TGTGCCAGCAGGGCTAGCGGGGGGGCTTGGGAGACCCAGTACTTC,CASRASGGAWETQYF
TRBV19,.,.,TRBJ2-5,TGTGCCAGTAAGTCGGGGGAGACCCAGTACTTC,CASKSGETQYF
TRBV5-8,.,.,TRBJ2-3,TGTGCCAGCAGCTTGGCCAGGGGCACAGATACGCAGTATTTT,CASSLARGTDTQYF
TRBV4-2,TRBD2,.,TRBJ2-5,TGTGCCAGCAGCCAGGTTCGCGGGAGCGGCGAGACCCAGTACTTC,CASSQVRGSGETQYF
TRBV30,.,.,TRBJ2-2,TGTGCCTGGTCGACGGAGAGAAGGGGGGAGCTGTTTTTT,CAWSTERRGELFF
TRBV10-3,TRBD2,.,TRBJ2-4,TGTGCCATCAGTGACCCTTCCTCCGGCGGGGGATTAAACATTCAGTACTTC,CAISDPSSGGGLNIQYF
TRBV5-1,.,.,TRBJ1-2,TGCGCCAGCAGCTGGTGGGGCTATGGCTACACCTTC,CASSWWGYGYTF